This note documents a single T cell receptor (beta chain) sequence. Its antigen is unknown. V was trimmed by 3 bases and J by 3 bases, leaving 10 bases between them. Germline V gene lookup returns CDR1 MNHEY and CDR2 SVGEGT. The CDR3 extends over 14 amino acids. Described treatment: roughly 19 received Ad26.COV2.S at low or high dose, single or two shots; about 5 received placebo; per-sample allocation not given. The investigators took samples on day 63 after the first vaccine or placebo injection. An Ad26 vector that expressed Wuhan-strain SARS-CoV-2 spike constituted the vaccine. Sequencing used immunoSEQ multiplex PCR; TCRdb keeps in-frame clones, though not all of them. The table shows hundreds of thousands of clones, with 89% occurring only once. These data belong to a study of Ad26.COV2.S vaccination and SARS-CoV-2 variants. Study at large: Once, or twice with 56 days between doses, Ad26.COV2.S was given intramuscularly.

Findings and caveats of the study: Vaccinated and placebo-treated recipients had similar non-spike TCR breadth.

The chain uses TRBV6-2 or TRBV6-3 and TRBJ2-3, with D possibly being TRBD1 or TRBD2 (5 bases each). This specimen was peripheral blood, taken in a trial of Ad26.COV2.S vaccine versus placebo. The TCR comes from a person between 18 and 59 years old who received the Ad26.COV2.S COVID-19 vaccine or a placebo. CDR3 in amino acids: CASSYVGGTDTQYF. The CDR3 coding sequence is TGTGCCAGCAGTTATGTTGGGGGAACAGATACGCAGTATTTT.